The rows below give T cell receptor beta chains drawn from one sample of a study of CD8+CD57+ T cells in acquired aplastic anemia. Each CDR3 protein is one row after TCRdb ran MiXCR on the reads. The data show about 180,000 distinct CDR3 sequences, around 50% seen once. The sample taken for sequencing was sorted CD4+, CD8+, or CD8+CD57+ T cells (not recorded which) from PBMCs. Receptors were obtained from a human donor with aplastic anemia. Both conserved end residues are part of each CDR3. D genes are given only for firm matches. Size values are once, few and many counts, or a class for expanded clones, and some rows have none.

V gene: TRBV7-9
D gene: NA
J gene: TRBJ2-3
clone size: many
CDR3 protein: CASTLRGAYGTDTQYF
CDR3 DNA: TGTGCCAGCACCCTCCGAGGGGCATATGGTACAGATACGCAGTATTTT

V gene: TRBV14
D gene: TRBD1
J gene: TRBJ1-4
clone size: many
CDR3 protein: CASSQTRSSGQTNEKLFF
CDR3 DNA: TGTGCCAGCAGCCAAACAAGATCATCGGGACAGACTAATGAAAAACTGTTTTTT

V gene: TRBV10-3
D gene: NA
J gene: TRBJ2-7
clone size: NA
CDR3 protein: CAISERTATYEQYF
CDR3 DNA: TGTGCCATCAGTGAGCGGACGGCAACCTACGAGCAGTACTTC

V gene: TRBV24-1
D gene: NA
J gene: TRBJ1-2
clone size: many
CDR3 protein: CATSDLYYGYTF
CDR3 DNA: TGTGCCACCAGTGATCTCTACTATGGCTACACCTTC

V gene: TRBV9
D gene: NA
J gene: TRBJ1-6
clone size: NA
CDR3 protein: CASRRGLNSPLHF
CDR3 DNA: TGTGCCAGCAGAAGGGGACTGAATTCACCCCTCCACTTT

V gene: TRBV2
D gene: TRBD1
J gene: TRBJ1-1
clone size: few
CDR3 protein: CASSRDRGENTEAFF
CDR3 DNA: TGTGCCAGCTCACGGGACAGGGGGGAGAACACTGAAGCTTTCTTT

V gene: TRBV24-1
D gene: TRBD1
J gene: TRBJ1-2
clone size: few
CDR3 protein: CATSDSRTGNYGYTF
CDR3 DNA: TGTGCCACCAGTGATTCTCGGACAGGGAATTATGGCTACACCTTC

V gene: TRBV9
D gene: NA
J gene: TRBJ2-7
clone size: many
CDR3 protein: CASSFLGNEGEQYF
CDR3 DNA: TGTGCCAGCAGCTTCCTCGGGAACGAAGGGGAGCAGTACTTC

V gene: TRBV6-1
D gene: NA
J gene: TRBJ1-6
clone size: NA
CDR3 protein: CASSRALQGDSPLHF
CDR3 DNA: TGTGCCAGCAGTAGAGCTCTGCAAGGGGATTCACCCCTCCACTTT

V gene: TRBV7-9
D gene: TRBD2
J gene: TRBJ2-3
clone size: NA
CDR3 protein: CASSTAGGTQYF
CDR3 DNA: TGTGCCAGCAGCACCGCGGGAGGTACGCAGTATTTT

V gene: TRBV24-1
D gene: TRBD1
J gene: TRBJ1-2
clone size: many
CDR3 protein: CATSDSDRGHGYTF
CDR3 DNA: TGTGCCACCAGTGATTCGGACAGGGGGCATGGCTACACCTTC

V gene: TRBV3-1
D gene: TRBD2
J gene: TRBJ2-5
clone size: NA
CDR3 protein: CASRISGAQETQYF
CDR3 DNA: TGTGCCAGCAGGATTAGCGGGGCCCAAGAGACCCAGTACTTC

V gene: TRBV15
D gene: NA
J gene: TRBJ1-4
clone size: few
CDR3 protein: CATSLFGANEKLFF
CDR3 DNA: TGTGCCACCAGTTTGTTCGGGGCTAATGAAAAACTGTTTTTT

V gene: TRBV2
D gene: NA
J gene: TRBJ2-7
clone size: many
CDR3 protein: CASSERQLYEQYF
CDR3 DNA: TGTGCCAGCAGTGAACGACAGCTCTACGAGCAGTACTTC

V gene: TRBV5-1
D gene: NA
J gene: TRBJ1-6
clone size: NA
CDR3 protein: CASSPGHGQELSPLHF
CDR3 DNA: TGCGCCAGCAGCCCGGGACACGGGCAGGAGCTTTCACCCCTCCACTTT

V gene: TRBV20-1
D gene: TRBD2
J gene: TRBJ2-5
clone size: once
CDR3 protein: CSVAGGNTQETQYF
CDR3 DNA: TGCAGTGTAGCGGGGGGAAACACCCAAGAGACCCAGTACTTC

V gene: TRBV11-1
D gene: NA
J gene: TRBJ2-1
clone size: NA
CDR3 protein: CASSLLVFTYNEQFF
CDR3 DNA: TGTGCCAGCAGTCTCCTAGTATTCACCTACAATGAGCAGTTCTTC

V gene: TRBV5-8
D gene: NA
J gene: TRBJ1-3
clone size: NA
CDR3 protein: CASSLAYGAGNTIYF
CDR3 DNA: TGTGCCAGCAGTCTCGCCTACGGGGCTGGAAACACCATATATTTT

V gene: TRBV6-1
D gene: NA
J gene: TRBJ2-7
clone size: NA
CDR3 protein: CASSLGAGYEQYF
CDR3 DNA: TGTGCCAGCAGCCTCGGGGCGGGCTACGAGCAGTACTTC

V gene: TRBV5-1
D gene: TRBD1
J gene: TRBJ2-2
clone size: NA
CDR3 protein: CASSLPPTGERTGELFF
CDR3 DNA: TGCGCCAGCAGCTTGCCACCGACAGGGGAAAGAACCGGGGAGCTGTTTTTT

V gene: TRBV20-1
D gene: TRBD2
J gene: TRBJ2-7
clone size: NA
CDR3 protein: CSARAAREGRYEQYF
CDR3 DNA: TGCAGTGCTAGAGCTGCGCGGGAGGGACGATACGAGCAGTACTTC

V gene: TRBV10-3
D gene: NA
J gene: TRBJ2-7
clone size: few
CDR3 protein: CAIRGTQTYEQYF
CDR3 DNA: TGTGCCATCAGAGGGACCCAGACCTACGAGCAGTACTTC